Below, 10 T cell receptor beta chains from the same sample are listed, as sequenced in a study of T cell responses to AZD1222 COVID-19 vaccine. TCRdb's copy holds only in-frame clones and misses some; the assay was immunoSEQ multiplex PCR. The sample carries approximately 88,000 clones, approximately 80% recorded once. This material consisted of peripheral blood, taken on day 0 of AZD1222 vaccination. These receptors originate from an adult in good health.

The V and J genes are TRBV5-1 and TRBJ2-2; D may be TRBD2 (6 bases). With 4 bases removed from V and 3 bases from J, the gap between germline ends came to 13 bases. Germline CDR1 reads SGHRS; CDR2 reads YFSETQ. This CDR3 spans 15 amino acids. CDR3 loop: CASSQGLLDTGELFF. In DNA, the CDR3 is TGCGCCAGCAGCCAAGGACTATTAGACACCGGGGAGCTGTTTTTT.

J is TRBJ1-3 and V is TRBV6-2 or TRBV6-3; D uncertain. The germline V gene encodes CDR1 MNHEY and CDR2 SVGEGT. CDR3 length: 16 residues. V was shortened by 6 bases and J by 0 bases, with 15 bases between the two germline ends. The CDR3 DNA reads as TGTGCCAGCAGCCTGGGGTTCGGAAACTCTGGAAACACCATATATTTT. Translated, it gives CASSLGFGNSGNTIYF.

The V gene is TRBV5-1, the J gene TRBJ1-2; 8 bases fit TRBD1. From germline, CDR1 is SGHRS and CDR2 YFSETQ. This CDR3 has 13 residues. J was trimmed by 5 bases and V by 4 bases; bases with no gene match: 4. CDR3 residues: CASSPGQAYGYTF. CDR3 coding DNA: TGCGCCAGCAGCCCGGGACAGGCATATGGCTACACCTTC.

The V gene is TRBV14, the J gene TRBJ2-5; 7 nucleotides agree with TRBD1. J lost 0 bases, V lost 6 bases, and 16 bases had no gene match. This CDR3 comprises 18 residues. Germline CDR1 is SGHDN and CDR2 is FVKESK. The CDR3, as DNA: TGTGCCAGCAGGGTGGTCGGTAACAGGGGACCACACCAAGAGACCCAGTACTTC. This translates into CASRVVGNRGPHQETQYF.

This clone was counted once. The chain recombines TRBV29-1 with TRBJ2-6; unclear D gene. V lost 3 bases and J lost 4, with 16 bases in between. The CDR3 sequence is 16 residues long. Germline CDR1 and CDR2: SQVTM and ANQGSEA. In DNA form, the CDR3 reads TGCAGCGTTGACTCTTCAGCCAAGCAGGGGGCCAACGTCCTGACTTTC. It translates to CSVDSSAKQGANVLTF. The full variable domain, in which reference TRBV29-1 and TRBJ2-6 provide the parts outside the CDR3, is SAVISQKPSRDICQRGTSLTIQCQVDSQVTMMFWYRQQPGQSLTLIATANQGSEATYESGFVIDKFPISRPNLTFSTLTVSNMSPEDSSIYLCSVDSSAKQGANVLTFGAGSRLTVL.

V usage is TRBV28 and J usage is TRBJ1-3; D gene ambiguous. The length of the CDR3 is 15 residues. Trimming cost V 2 bases and J 0 bases, with 8 bases left between them. Germline CDR1 MDHEN, CDR2 SYDVKM. Here the CDR3 reads CASSLGLLSGNTIYF. DNA for the CDR3: TGTGCCAGCAGTTTAGGGCTCCTCTCTGGAAACACCATATATTTT.

The chain recombines TRBV5-6 with TRBJ2-3; 8 bases agree with TRBD1. This CDR3 contains 17 residues. Per germline, CDR1 SGHDT and CDR2 YYEEEE. J was trimmed by 4 bases and V by 3 bases; bases with no gene match: 13. DNA for the CDR3: TGTGCCAGCAGCTCTGACAGGGGTCTTGGCATGGCAGATACGCAGTATTTT. Encoded protein: CASSSDRGLGMADTQYF.

This chain links TRBV19 with TRBJ2-1; D is uncertain. Germline CDR1 and CDR2: LNHDA and SQIVND (reference sequence). V lost 4 bases to trimming and J lost 7 bases, with 14 bases between them. The length of the CDR3 is 14 residues. CDR3 protein: CASSSDFKLNEQFF. CDR3 in DNA: TGTGCCAGTAGTAGTGACTTTAAGTTAAATGAGCAGTTCTTC. Full variable domain (missing parts from reference TRBV19 and TRBJ2-1): DGGITQSPKYLFRKEGQNVTLSCEQNLNHDAMYWYRQDPGQGLRLIYYSQIVNDFQKGDIAEGYSVSREKKESFPLTVTSAQKNPTAFYLCASSSDFKLNEQFFGPGTRLTVL.

The chain is built from TRBV24-1 and TRBJ2-3; TRBD2 aligns across 12 bases. Per the germline V gene, CDR1 is KGHDR and CDR2 is SFDVKD. The CDR3 length is 17 residues. J lost 4 bases, V lost 5 bases, and 9 bases had no gene match. The CDR3 protein is CATSGPSSGRAPDTQYF. In nucleotides, the CDR3 is TGTGCCACCAGTGGCCCTTCTAGCGGGAGGGCTCCAGATACGCAGTATTTT.

A word on this clone: Other DNA sequences in this sample translate to the same CDR3. The chain joins TRBV19 to TRBJ1-1; D unclear. The CDR3 runs to 14 residues. Germline V gene lookup returns CDR1 LNHDA and CDR2 SQIVND (reference sequence). V gave up 3 bases and J gave up 1 base, with 9 bases separating them. CDR3 residues: CASSIPYSNTEAFF. CDR3 DNA: TGTGCCAGTAGTATCCCCTACTCGAACACTGAAGCTTTCTTT.